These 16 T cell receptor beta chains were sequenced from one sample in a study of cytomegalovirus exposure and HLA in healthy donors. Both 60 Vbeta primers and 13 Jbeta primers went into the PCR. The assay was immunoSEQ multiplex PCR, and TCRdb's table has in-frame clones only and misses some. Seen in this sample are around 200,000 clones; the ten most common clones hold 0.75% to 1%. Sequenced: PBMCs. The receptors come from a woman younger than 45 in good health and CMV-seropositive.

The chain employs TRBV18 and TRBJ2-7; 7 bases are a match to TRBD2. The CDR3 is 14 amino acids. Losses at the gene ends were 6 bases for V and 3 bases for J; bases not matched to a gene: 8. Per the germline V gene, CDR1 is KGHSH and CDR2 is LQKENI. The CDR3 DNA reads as TGTGCCAGCTCGCGGGAGCTAGCGGACTACGAGCAGTACTTC. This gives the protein CASSRELADYEQYF.

CDR3 in DNA: TGTGCCAGCAGTTTGCCGGGACAGGGGGCAAGAGAGCAGTACTTC. Encoded protein: CASSLPGQGAREQYF. The chain has TRBV6-6 and TRBJ2-7; 12 bases line up with TRBD1. Germline loops: CDR1 MNHNY, CDR2 SVGAGI (reference sequence). The trim removed 4 bases at V and 7 bases at J, leaving 8 bases unmatched. CDR3 length equals 15 residues.

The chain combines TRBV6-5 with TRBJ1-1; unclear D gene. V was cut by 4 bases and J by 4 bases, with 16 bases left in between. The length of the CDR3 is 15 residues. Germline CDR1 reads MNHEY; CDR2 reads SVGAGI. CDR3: CASSLIDPGSTEAFF. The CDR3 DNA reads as TGTGCCAGCAGTTTGATCGACCCCGGGAGCACTGAAGCTTTCTTT.

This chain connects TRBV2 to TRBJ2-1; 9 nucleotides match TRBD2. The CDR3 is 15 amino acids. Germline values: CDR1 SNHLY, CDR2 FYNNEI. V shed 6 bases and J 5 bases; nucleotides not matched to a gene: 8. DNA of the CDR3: TGTGCCAGCAGGCTGCTAGCGGGGACAGACAATGAGCAGTTCTTC. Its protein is CASRLLAGTDNEQFF.

The CDR3 spells CASSLSSGGTQETQYF. In DNA form, the CDR3 reads TGCGCCAGCAGCTTGTCGTCTGGGGGCACCCAAGAGACCCAGTACTTC. This sequence joins TRBV5-1 and TRBJ2-5, with D possibly TRBD1 on 6 matching bases. V gave up 1 base and J gave up 1 base, with 14 bases separating them. The CDR3 extends over 16 amino acids. CDR1 is SGHRS, CDR2 YFSETQ, per germline.

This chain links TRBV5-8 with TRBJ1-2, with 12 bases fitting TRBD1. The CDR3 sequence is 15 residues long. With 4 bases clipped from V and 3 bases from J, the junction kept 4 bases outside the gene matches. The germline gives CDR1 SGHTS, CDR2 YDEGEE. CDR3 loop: CASSVRDRGHYGYTF. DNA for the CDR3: TGTGCCAGCAGCGTCCGGGACAGGGGGCACTATGGCTACACCTTC.

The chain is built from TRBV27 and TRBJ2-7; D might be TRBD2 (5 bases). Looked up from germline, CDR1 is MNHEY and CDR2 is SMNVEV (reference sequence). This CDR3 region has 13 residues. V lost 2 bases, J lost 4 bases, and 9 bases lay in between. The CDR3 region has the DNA TGTGCCAGCAGTTTACTAGCAGAATACGAGCAGTACTTC. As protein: CASSLLAEYEQYF.

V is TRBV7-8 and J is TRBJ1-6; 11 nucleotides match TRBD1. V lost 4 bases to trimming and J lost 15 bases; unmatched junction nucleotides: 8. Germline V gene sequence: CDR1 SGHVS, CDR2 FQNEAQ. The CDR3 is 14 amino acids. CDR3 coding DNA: TGTGCCAGCAGCTCCGGGACAGGGGGTTTTGGCCTCCACTTT. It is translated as CASSSGTGGFGLHF.

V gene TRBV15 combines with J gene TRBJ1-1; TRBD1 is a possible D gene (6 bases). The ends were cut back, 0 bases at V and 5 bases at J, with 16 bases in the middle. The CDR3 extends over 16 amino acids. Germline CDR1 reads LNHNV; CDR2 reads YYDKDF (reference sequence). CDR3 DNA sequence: TGTGCCACCAGCAGAGAACAGGGAGCGGGAAGAACTGAAGCTTTCTTT. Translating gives CATSREQGAGRTEAFF.

The CDR3 spells CASSPRGDRLLANYGYTF. CDR3 sequence (DNA): TGTGCCAGCAGCCCCAGAGGGGACAGGCTTCTAGCTAACTATGGCTACACCTTC. The rearrangement joins TRBV9 to TRBJ1-2, with 8 bases identical to TRBD1. The V gene's germline CDR1 is SGDLS and CDR2 YYNGEE. CDR3 length: 18 amino acids. J was trimmed by 0 bases and V by 4 bases; bases with no gene match: 14.

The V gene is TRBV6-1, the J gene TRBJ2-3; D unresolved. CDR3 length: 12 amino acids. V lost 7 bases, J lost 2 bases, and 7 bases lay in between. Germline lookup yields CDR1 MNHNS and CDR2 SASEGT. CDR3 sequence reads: CASTINTDTQYF. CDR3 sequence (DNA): TGTGCCAGCACCATCAACACAGATACGCAGTATTTT.

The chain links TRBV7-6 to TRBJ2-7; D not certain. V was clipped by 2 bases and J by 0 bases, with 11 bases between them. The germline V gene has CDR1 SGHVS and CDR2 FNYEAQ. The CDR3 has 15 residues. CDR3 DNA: TGTGCCAGCAGCTTAAACAGCCTTGCCTCCTACGAGCAGTACTTC. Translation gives CASSLNSLASYEQYF.

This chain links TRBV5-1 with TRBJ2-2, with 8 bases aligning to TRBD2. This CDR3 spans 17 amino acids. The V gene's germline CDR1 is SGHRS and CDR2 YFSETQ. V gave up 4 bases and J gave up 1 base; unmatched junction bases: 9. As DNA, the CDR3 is TGCGCCAGCAGCCGGCGGGGGGTTGAAGGGAACACCGGGGAGCTGTTTTTT. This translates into CASSRRGVEGNTGELFF.

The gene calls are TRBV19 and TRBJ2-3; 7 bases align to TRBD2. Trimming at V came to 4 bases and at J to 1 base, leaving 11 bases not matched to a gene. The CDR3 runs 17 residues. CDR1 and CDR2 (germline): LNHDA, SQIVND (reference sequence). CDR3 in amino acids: CASSKLPGSGGTDTQYF. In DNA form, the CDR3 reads TGTGCCAGTAGTAAGCTCCCTGGAAGCGGGGGCACAGATACGCAGTATTTT.

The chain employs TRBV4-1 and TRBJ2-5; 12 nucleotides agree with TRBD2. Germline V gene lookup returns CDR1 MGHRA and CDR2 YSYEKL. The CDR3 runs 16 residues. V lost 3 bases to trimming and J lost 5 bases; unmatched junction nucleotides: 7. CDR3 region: CASSQTGTSGYETQYF. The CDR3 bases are TGCGCCAGCAGCCAGACCGGGACTAGCGGGTACGAGACCCAGTACTTC.

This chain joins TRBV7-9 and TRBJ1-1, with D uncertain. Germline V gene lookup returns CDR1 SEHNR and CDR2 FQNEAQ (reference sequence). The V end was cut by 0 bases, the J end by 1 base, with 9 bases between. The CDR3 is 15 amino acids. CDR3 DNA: TGTGCCAGCAGCTTAGCGTTGGCGGAGAACACTGAAGCTTTCTTT. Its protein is CASSLALAENTEAFF.